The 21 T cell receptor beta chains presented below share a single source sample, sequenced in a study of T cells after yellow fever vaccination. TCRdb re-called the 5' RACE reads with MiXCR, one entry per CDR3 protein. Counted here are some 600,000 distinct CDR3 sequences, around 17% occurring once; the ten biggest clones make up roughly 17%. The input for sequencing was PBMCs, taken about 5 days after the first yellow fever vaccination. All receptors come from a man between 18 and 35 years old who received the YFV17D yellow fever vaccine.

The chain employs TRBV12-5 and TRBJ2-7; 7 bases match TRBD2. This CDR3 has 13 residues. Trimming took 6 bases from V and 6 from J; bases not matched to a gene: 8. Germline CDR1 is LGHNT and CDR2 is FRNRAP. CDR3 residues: CASGETSPIEQYV. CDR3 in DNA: TGTGCTAGTGGGGAGACTAGCCCGATCGAGCAGTACGTC.

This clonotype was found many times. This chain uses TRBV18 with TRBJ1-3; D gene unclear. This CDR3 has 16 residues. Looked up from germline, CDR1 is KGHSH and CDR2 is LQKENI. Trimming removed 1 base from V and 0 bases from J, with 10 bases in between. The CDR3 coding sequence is TGTGCCAGCTCACCACTGGCGGACTCCTCTGGAAACACCATATATTTT. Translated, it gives CASSPLADSSGNTIYF.

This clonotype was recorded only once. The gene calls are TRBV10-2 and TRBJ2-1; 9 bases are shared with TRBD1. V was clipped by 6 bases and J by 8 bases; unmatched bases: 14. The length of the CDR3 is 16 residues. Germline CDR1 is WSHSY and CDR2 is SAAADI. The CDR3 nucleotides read TGCGCCAGCAGAGATACCGGGACAGGGTATAAGGATGAGCAGTTCTTC. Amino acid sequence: CASRDTGTGYKDEQFF.

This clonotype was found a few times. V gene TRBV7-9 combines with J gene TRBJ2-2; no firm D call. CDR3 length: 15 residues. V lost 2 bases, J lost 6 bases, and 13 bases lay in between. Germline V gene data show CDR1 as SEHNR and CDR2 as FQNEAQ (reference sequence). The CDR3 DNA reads TGTGCCAGCAGCTTATCAGGTTGGGCAGCCGGGGAGCTGTTTTTT. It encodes CASSLSGWAAGELFF. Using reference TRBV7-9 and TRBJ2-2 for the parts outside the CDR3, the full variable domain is DTGVSQNPRHKITKRGQNVTFRCDPISEHNRLYWYRQTLGQGPEFLTYFQNEAQLEKSRLLSDRFSAERPKGSFSTLEIQRTEQGDSAMYLCASSLSGWAAGELFFGEGSRLTVL.

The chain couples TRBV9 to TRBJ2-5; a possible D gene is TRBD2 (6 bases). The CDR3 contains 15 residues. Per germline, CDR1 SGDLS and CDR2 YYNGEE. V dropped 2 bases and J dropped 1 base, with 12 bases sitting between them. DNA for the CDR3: TGTGCCAGCAGCGTCCGTCCGGGACTCCAAGAGACCCAGTACTTC. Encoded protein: CASSVRPGLQETQYF.

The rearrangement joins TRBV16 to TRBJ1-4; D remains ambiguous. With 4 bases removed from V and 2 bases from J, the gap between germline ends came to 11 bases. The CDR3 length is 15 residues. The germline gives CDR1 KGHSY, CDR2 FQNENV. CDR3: CASSPMPVTNEKLFF. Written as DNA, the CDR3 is TGTGCCAGCAGCCCCATGCCGGTCACTAATGAAAAACTGTTTTTT.

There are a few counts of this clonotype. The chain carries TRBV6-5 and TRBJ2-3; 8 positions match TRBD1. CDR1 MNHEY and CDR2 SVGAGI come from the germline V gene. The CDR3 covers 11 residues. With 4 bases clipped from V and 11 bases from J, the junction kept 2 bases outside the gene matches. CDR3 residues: CASSSGQGQYF. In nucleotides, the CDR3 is TGTGCCAGCAGTTCCGGACAGGGGCAGTATTTT.

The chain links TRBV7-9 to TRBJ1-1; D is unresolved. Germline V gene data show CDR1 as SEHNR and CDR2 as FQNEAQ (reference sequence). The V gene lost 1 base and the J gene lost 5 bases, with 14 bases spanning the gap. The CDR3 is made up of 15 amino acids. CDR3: CASSLGEGLWTEAFF. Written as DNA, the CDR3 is TGTGCCAGCAGCTTAGGGGAGGGTCTGTGGACTGAAGCTTTCTTT.

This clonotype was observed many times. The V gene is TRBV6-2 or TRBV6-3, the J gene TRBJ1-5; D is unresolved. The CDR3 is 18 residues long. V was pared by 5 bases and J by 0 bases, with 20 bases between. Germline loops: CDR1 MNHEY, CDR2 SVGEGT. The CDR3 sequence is CASSSYEGGLGSNQPQHF. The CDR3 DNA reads TGTGCCAGCAGTAGTTACGAAGGCGGCCTGGGTAGCAATCAGCCCCAGCATTTT.

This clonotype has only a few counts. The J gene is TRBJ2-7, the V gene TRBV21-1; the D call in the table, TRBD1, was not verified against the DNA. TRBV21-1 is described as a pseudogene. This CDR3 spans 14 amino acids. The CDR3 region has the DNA TGTGCCAGCAGCACCGGACAGAAGTCCTACGAGCAGTACGTC. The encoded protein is CASSTGQKSYEQYV.

Here the CDR3 DNA reads TGTGCCATCAGTGAGCTTTCCAGGGGGAGCACAGATACGCAGTATTTT. Encoded protein: CAISELSRGSTDTQYF. V is TRBV10-3 and J is TRBJ2-3; the match to TRBD1 covers 7 bases. The CDR3 runs to 16 residues. Germline V CDR1 and CDR2: ENHRY, SYGVKD. Trimming removed 2 bases from V and 0 bases from J; junction bases left unmatched: 5.

CDR3 loop: CASSLYPGANVLTF. CDR3 sequence (DNA): TGCGCCAGCAGCCTGTATCCTGGGGCCAACGTCCTGACTTTC. V is TRBV4-1 and J is TRBJ2-6; D call uncertain. Trimming took 4 bases from V and 2 from J, leaving 6 bases between them. The CDR3 covers 14 residues. CDR1 and CDR2 from the germline V gene are MGHRA and YSYEKL.

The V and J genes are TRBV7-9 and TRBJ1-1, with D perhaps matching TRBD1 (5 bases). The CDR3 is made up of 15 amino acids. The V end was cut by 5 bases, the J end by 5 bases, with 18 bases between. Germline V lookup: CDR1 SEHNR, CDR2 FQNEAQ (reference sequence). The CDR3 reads CASSAGRGGSTEAFF. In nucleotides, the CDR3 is TGTGCCAGCAGCGCGGGCCGGGGGGGTTCGACTGAAGCTTTCTTT. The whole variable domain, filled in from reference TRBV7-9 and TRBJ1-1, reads DTGVSQNPRHKITKRGQNVTFRCDPISEHNRLYWYRQTLGQGPEFLTYFQNEAQLEKSRLLSDRFSAERPKGSFSTLEIQRTEQGDSAMYLCASSAGRGGSTEAFFGQGTRLTVV.

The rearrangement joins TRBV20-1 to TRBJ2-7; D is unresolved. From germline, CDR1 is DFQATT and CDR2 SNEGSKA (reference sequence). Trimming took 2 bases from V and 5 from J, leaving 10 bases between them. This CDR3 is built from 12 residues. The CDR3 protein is CSARPASHEQYF. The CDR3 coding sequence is TGCAGTGCTAGACCCGCGTCCCACGAGCAGTACTTC.

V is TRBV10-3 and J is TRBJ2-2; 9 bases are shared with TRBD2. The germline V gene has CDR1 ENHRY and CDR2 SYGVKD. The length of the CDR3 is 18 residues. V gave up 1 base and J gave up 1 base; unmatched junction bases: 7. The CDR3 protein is CAISELVAGAMNTGELFF. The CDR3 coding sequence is TGTGCCATCAGTGAGTTGGTAGCGGGGGCTATGAACACCGGGGAGCTGTTTTTT.

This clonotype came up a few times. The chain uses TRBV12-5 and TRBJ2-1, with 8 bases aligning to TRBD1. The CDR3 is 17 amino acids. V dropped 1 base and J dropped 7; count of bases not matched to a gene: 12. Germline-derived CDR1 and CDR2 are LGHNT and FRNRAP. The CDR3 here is CASGLAIGQGAINEQFF. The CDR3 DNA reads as TGTGCTAGTGGTTTGGCGATAGGTCAGGGGGCTATTAATGAGCAGTTCTTC.

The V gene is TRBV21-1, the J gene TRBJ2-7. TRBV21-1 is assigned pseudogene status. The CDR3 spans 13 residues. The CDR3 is CASSNSTPYEQYV. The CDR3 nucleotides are TGTGCCAGCAGCAATTCAACACCCTACGAGCAGTACGTC.

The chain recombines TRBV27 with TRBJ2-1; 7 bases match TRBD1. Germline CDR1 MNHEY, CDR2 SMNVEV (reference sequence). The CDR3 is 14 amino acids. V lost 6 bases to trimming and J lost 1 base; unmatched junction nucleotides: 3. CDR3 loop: CASRTGWSYNEQFF. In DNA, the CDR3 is TGTGCCAGCAGGACAGGGTGGTCCTACAATGAGCAGTTCTTC.

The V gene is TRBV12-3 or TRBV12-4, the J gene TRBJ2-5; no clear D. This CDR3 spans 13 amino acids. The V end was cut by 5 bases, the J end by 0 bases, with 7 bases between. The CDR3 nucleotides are TGTGCCAGCAGTCGACCCGACCAAGAGACCCAGTACTTC. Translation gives CASSRPDQETQYF.

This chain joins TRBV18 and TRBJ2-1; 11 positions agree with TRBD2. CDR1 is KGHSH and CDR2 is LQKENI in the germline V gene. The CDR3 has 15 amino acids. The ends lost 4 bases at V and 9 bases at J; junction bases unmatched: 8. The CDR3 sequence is CASSQRTSGGAEQFF. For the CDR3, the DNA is TGTGCCAGCTCACAAAGAACTAGCGGGGGTGCTGAGCAGTTCTTC.

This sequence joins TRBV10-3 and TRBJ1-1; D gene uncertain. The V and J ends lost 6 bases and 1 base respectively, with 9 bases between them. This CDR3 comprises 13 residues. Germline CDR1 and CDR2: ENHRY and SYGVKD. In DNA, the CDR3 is TGTGCCATCAGGGACGGTACGAACACTGAAGCTTTCTTT. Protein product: CAIRDGTNTEAFF.